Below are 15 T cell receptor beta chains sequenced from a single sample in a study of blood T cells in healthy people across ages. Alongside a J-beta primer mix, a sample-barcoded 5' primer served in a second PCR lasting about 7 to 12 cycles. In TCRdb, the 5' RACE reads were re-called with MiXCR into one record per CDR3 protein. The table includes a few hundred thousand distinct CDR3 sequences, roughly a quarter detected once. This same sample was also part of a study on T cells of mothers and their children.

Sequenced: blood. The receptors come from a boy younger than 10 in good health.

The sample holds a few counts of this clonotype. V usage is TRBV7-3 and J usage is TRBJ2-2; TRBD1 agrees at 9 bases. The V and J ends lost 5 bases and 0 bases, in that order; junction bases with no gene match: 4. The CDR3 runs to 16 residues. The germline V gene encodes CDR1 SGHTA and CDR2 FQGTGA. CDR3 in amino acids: CASSDGQGPNTGELFF. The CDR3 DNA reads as TGTGCCAGCAGCGACGGACAGGGGCCGAACACCGGGGAGCTGTTTTTT.

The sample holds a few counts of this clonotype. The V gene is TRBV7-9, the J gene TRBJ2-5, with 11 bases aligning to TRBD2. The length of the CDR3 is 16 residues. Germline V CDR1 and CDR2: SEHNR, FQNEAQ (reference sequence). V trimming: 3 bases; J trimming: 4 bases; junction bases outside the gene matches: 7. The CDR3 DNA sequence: TGTGCCAGCAGCTTTAGCCTAGCGGGGGGCCGAGAGACCCAGTACTTC. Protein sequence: CASSFSLAGGRETQYF.

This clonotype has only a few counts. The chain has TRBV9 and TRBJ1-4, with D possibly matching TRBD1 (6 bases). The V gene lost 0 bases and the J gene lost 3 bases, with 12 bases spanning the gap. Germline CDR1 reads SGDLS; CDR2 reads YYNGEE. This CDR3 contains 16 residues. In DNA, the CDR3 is TGTGCCAGCAGCGTAGGAACAGGGAGCGCTAATGAAAAACTGTTTTTT. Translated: CASSVGTGSANEKLFF. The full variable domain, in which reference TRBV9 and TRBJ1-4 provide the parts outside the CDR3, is DSGVTQTPKHLITATGQRVTLRCSPRSGDLSVYWYQQSLDQGLQFLIQYYNGEERAKGNILERFSAQQFPDLHSELNLSSLELGDSALYFCASSVGTGSANEKLFFGSGTQLSVL.

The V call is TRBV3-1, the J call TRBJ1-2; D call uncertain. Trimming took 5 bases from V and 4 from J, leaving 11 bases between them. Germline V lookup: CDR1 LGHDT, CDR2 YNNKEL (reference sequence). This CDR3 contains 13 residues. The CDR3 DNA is TGTGCCAGCAGCACCCAGGCCAGCTATGGCTACACCTTC. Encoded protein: CASSTQASYGYTF. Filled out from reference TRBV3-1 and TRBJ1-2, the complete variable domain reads DTAVSQTPKYLVTQMGNDKSIKCEQNLGHDTMYWYKQDSKKFLKIMFSYNNKELIINETVPNRFSPKSPDKAHLNLHINSLELGDSAVYFCASSTQASYGYTFGSGTRLTVV.

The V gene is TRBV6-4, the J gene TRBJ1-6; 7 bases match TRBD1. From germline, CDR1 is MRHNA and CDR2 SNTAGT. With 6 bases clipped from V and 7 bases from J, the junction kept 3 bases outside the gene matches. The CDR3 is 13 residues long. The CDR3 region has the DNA TGTGCCAGCAGATCGACAGGGAATTCACCCCTCCACTTT. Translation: CASRSTGNSPLHF.

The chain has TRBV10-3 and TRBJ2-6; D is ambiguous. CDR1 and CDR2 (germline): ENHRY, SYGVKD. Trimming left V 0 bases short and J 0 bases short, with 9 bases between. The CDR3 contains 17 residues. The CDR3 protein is CAISESTRVSGANVLTF. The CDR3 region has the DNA TGTGCCATCAGTGAGTCGACTCGGGTCTCTGGGGCCAACGTCCTGACTTTC.

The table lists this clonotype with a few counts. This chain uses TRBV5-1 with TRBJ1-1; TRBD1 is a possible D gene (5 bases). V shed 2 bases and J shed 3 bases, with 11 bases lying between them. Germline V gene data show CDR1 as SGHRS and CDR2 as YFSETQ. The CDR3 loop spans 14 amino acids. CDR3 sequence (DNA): TGCGCCAGCAGCTTAGGACACCGGGACACTGAAGCTTTCTTT. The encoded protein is CASSLGHRDTEAFF.

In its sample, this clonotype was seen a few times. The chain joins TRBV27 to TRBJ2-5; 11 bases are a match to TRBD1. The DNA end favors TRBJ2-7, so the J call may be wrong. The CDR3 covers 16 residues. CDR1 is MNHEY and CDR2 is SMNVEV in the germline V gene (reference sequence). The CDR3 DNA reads TGTGCCAGCAGTTTACGGGGACAGGGGGGTTCCTACGAGCAGTACTTC. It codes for CASSLRGQGGSYEQYF.

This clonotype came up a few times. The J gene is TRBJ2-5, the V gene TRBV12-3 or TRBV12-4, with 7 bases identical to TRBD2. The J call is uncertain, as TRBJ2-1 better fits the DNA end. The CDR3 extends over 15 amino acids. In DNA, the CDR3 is TGTGCCAGCATCACTACTGGCGGGAGAGTCAATGAGCAGTTCTTC. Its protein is CASITTGGRVNEQFF.

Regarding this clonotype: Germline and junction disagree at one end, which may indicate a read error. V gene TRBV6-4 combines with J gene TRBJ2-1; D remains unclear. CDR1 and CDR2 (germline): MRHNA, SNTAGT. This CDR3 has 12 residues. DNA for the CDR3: TGTGCCACCAGTGACAACGTCCAAAATTGGTTCTTC. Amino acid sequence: CATSDNVQNWFF.

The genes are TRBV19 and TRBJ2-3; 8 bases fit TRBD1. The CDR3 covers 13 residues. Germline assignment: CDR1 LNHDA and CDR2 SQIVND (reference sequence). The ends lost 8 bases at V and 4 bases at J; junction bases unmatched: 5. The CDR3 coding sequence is TGTGCCAGTCAGGACAGGGATTCAGATACGCAGTATTTT. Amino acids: CASQDRDSDTQYF.

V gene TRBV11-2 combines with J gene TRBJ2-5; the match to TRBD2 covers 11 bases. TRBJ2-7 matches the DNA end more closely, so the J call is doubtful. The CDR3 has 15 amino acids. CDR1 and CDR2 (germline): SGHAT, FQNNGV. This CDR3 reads CASSLGLADPYEQYF. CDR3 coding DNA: TGTGCCAGCAGCTTGGGACTAGCGGATCCCTACGAGCAGTACTTC.

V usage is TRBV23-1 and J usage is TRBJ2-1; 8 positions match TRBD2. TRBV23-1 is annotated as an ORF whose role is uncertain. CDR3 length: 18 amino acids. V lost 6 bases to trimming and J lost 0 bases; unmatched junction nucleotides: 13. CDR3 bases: TGCGCCAGCAGCTATAGCGGGGAGGCCAGTGACTCCTACAATGAGCAGTTCTTC. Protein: CASSYSGEASDSYNEQFF.

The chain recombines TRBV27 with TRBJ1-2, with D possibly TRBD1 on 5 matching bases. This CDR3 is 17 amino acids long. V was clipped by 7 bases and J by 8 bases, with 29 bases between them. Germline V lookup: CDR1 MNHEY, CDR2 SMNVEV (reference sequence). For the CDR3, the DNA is TGTGCCAGCAACCCATCGGGACCGATGATAAGACTATCCGGCTACACCTTC. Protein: CASNPSGPMIRLSGYTF.

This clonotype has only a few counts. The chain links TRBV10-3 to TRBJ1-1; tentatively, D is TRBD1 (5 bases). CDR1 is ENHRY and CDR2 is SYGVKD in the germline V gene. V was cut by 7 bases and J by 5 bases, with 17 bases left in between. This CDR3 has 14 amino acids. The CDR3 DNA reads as TGTGCCATCAAGGTCCAGGGAGAAGGGACTGAAGCTTTCTTT. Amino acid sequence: CAIKVQGEGTEAFF.